This T cell receptor beta chain is drawn from a study of cytomegalovirus exposure and HLA in healthy donors. The PCR contained 60 Vbeta and 13 Jbeta primers. Some clones are missing from TCRdb's copy, which holds only in-frame ones; the method was immunoSEQ multiplex PCR. The sample holds some 180,000 clones; roughly 9.5% are singletons and the top ten take roughly 1.3%. This clone was observed a few times. V was trimmed by 6 bases and J by 9 bases, leaving 11 bases between them. From germline, CDR1 is SGHDT and CDR2 YYEEEE. The CDR3 sequence is 11 residues long. The sequenced sample was PBMCs. The receptor comes from a woman younger than 45 in good health and CMV-seropositive. The chain carries TRBV5-6 and TRBJ2-3; no reliable D call. The CDR3 coding sequence is TGTGCCAGCACCACCGGAGCGACGCAGTATTTT. Translated: CASTTGATQYF.